This T cell receptor beta chain was obtained from a study of blood T cell repertoires in COVID-19. The protocol was immunoSEQ multiplex PCR, while the TCRdb copy is restricted to in-frame clones and leaves out a portion. The repertoire holds 15,000 or so clones, with 83% as singletons. The TCR comes from a man aged 35 to 55 with active or convalescent COVID-19. Sequencing was carried out using peripheral blood.

As DNA, the CDR3 is TGTGCCAGCAGTTTACTAACAGGGGGCGGCTATGGCTACACCTTC. This gives the protein CASSLLTGGGYGYTF. The chain employs TRBV27 and TRBJ1-2, with 9 bases that match TRBD1. Germline V gene lookup returns CDR1 MNHEY and CDR2 SMNVEV (reference sequence). V lost 2 bases and J lost 4; bases outside the gene matches: 5. CDR3 length: 15 residues.